The clone carrying this TCR beta chain was observed a single time. Its antigen is unknown. Some clones are missing from TCRdb's copy, which holds only in-frame ones; the method was immunoSEQ multiplex PCR. The table lists approximately 8,400 clones, nearly 90% of them singletons. The germline V gene encodes CDR1 SGDLS and CDR2 YYNGEE. V was cut by 2 bases and J by 6 bases, with 12 bases left in between. The CDR3 runs 15 residues. This entry comes from a study of STAT5B mutations in CD4+ large granular lymphocyte leukemia. Study-wide points: 8/27 top patient clones versus 2/35 control clones were TRBV06-family. Roughly 27% of private leukemic clonotypes occurred rarely in other patients' non-leukemic repertoires. Patient CD4-sorted repertoires stayed more clonal than healthy ones after leukemic-clone removal.

Sequenced sample: PBMCs. This clonotype was sampled from a woman aged 70-85 years with CD4+ T-cell large granular lymphocyte leukemia. The gene calls are TRBV9 and TRBJ1-6; no definite D call. The CDR3 here is CASSVGPYGNSPLHF. The CDR3 bases are TGTGCCAGCAGCGTTGGCCCGTACGGTAATTCACCCCTCCACTTT.